Listed here is a single T cell receptor beta chain. The target antigen is unknown. This record belongs to a study of T cell responses to AZD1222 COVID-19 vaccine. The wider study: Researchers grouped second doses given at about 4 or about 12 weeks into one pool.

Study-wide results and caveats: The sample set comprised mostly white British donors with more females, and clonal diversity was possibly underestimated.

Using immunoSEQ multiplex PCR, the repertoire was profiled, and TCRdb retains in-frame clones only, with some absent. The table shows 150,000 to 200,000 clones, with around 92% occurring only once. Sequences were derived from peripheral blood, sampled on day 0 of AZD1222 vaccination. This clonotype was obtained from an adult in good health.

The CDR3 coding sequence is TGTGCCAGTAGTCTAGGTCGGATTTGGGAAAACAATCAGCCCCAGCATTTT. It translates to CASSLGRIWENNQPQHF. The V gene is TRBV19, the J gene TRBJ1-5; D uncertain. V lost 5 bases, J lost 3 bases, and 20 bases lay in between. CDR1 and CDR2 (germline): LNHDA, SQIVND (reference sequence). This CDR3 comprises 17 residues.